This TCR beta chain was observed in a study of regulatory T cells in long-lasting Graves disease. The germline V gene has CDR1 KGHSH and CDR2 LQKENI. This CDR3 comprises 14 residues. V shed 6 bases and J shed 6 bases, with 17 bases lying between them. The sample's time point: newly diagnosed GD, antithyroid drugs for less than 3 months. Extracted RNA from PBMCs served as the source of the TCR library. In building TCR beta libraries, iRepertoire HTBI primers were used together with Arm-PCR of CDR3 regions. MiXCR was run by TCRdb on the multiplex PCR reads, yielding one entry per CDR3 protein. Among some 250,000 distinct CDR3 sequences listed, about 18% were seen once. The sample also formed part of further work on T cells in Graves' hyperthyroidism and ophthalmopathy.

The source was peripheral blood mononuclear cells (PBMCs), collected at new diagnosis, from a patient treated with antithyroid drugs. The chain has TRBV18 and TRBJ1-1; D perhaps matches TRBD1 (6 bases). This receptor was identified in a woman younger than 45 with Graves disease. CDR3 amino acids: CASSSVPGVSEAFF. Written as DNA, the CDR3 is TGTGCCAGCTCGTCCGTCCCAGGGGTTTCTGAAGCTTTCTTT.